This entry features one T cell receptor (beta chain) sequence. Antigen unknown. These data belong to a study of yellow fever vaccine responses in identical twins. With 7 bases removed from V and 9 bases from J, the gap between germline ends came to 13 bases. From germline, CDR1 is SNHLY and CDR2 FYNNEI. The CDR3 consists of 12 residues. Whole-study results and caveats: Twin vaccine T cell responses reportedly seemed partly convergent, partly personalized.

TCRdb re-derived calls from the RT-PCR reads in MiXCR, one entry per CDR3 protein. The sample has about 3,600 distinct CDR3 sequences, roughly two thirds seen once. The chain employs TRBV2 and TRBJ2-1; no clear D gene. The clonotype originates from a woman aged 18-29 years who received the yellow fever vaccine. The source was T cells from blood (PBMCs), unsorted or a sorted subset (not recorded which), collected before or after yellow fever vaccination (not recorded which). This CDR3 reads CASITVDIEQFF. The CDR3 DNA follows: TGTGCCAGCATTACTGTGGATATTGAGCAGTTCTTC.